A single T cell receptor (beta chain) is shown here with its context. Antigen specificity is unknown. This entry belongs to a study of cytomegalovirus exposure and HLA in healthy donors. Study background: The Caucasian-associated ancestry cluster contained about 80% of the approximately 400 genotyped donors.

V lost 3 bases, J lost 0 bases, and 11 bases lay in between. The CDR3 extends over 15 amino acids. Germline CDR1 and CDR2: SGHAT and FQNNGV. The study ran its PCR with 60 Vbeta and 13 Jbeta primers. Profiled with immunoSEQ multiplex PCR; TCRdb holds only in-frame clones, not every one. The sample has more than 100,000 clones, approximately 84% seen once. Study-level findings and limits: Per a prior analysis, the majority of TCR beta V segments were productive roughly 87% or roughly 30% of the time. Cytomegalovirus-associated TCR beta chains were listed, numbering 164.

The sample consisted of PBMCs. The chain carries TRBV11-2 and TRBJ1-1, with D hard to call. This TCR was sampled from a woman younger than 30 in good health and CMV-seronegative. This CDR3 is CASSFTANMNTEAFF. The CDR3 region has the DNA TGTGCCAGCAGCTTTACAGCTAACATGAACACTGAAGCTTTCTTT.